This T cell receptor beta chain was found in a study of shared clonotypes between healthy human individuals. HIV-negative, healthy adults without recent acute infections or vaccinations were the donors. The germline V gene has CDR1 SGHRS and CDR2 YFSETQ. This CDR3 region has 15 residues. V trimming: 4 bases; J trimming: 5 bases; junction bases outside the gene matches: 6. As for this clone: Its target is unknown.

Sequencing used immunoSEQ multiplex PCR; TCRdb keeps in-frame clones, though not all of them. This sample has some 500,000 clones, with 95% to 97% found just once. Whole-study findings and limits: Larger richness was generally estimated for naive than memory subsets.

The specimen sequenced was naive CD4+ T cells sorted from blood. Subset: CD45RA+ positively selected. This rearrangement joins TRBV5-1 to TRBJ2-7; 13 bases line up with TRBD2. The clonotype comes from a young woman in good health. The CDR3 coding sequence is TGCGCCAGCAGCGTGGGACTAGCGGGAAGGAACGAGCAGTACTTC. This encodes CASSVGLAGRNEQYF.